The 15 T cell receptor beta chains below were found in one sample sequenced in a study of T cells in narcolepsy. Assay: immunoSEQ multiplex PCR; the TCRdb copy retains only in-frame clones and omits some. The sample yields about 34,000 clones, around 84% seen once. The sequencing sample was made of memory (CD45RA-) CD4+ T cells from blood. These receptor sequences come from a human donor in good health.

J is TRBJ1-1 and V is TRBV6-1, with 7 bases matching TRBD1. CDR3 length: 17 amino acids. Germline lookup yields CDR1 MNHNS and CDR2 SASEGT. The J segment lost 1 base and the V segment lost 4 bases, leaving 12 bases of the junction unmatched. CDR3 protein: CASSGRRDSYWNTEAFF. The CDR3 DNA reads as TGTGCCAGCAGTGGCCGGCGGGACAGCTACTGGAACACTGAAGCTTTCTTT.

V gene TRBV10-3 combines with J gene TRBJ2-3, with 8 bases aligning to TRBD2. Trimming at V came to 4 bases and at J to 1 base, leaving 1 base not matched to a gene. The V gene's germline CDR1 is ENHRY and CDR2 SYGVKD. The CDR3 has 14 amino acids. This chain's CDR3 is CAISGREGTDTQYF. The CDR3 DNA reads as TGTGCCATCAGTGGGCGGGAGGGCACAGATACGCAGTATTTT.

The gene calls are TRBV9 and TRBJ2-3, with D unclear. The ends were cut back, 0 bases at V and 2 bases at J, with 1 base in the middle. Looked up from germline, CDR1 is SGDLS and CDR2 is YYNGEE. CDR3 length: 12 amino acids. The CDR3 is CASSVATDTQYF. The CDR3 DNA is TGTGCCAGCAGCGTAGCCACAGATACGCAGTATTTT.

V and J are TRBV6-1 and TRBJ1-2; the D is unclear. Germline CDR1 and CDR2: MNHNS and SASEGT. Between the trimmed V and J ends, which lost 6 bases and 1 base, there was a span of 12 bases. CDR3 length: 14 residues. CDR3 DNA sequence: TGTGCCAGCAGCATACAGATTAATAACTATGGCTACACCTTC. The encoded protein is CASSIQINNYGYTF.

V gene TRBV2 combines with J gene TRBJ1-2, with D unclear. CDR3 length: 12 residues. Trimming stripped 3 bases from V and 3 bases from J, with 5 bases between. Germline CDR1 reads SNHLY; CDR2 reads FYNNEI. The CDR3 sequence: CASSDGDYGYTF. As DNA, the CDR3 is TGTGCCAGCAGTGACGGGGACTATGGCTACACCTTC.

The chain carries TRBV19 and TRBJ1-2; unclear D gene. V lost 1 base and J lost 8, with 11 bases in between. The CDR3 totals 13 residues. CDR1 and CDR2 from the germline V gene are LNHDA and SQIVND (reference sequence). CDR3 region: CASSIVRVGGYTF. The CDR3 DNA reads TGTGCCAGTAGTATAGTAAGGGTTGGAGGCTACACCTTC.

This sequence joins TRBV2 and TRBJ1-1; D perhaps matches TRBD1 (5 bases). Trimming took off 6 bases at V and 0 bases at J, with 20 bases between the two ends. CDR1 and CDR2 (germline): SNHLY, FYNNEI. This CDR3 is built from 17 residues. In DNA form, the CDR3 reads TGTGCCAGCAGGGGGAGGGGCGCCCGGGATTTGAACACTGAAGCTTTCTTT. This codes for CASRGRGARDLNTEAFF.

There are a few counts of this clone. The genes are TRBV28 and TRBJ2-2; no firm D call. This CDR3 spans 14 amino acids. Trimming took 9 bases from V and 0 from J, leaving 11 bases between them. Germline lookup yields CDR1 MDHEN and CDR2 SYDVKM. The CDR3 DNA is TGTGCCAGTGGTGGCATGACGAACACCGGGGAGCTGTTTTTT. Translation gives CASGGMTNTGELFF. The variable domain in full, completed from reference TRBV28 and TRBJ2-2, reads DVKVTQSSRYLVKRTGEKVFLECVQDMDHENMFWYRQDPGLGLRLIYFSYDVKMKEKGDIPEGYSVSREKKERFSLILESASTNQTSMYLCASGGMTNTGELFFGEGSRLTVL.

This chain connects TRBV18 to TRBJ2-5; possible D gene TRBD2, 5 bases. Germline CDR1 KGHSH, CDR2 LQKENI. This CDR3 is 13 amino acids long. V was clipped by 3 bases and J by 3 bases, with 8 bases between them. The CDR3 DNA reads as TGTGCCAGCTCACCGCGGGTCGAAGAGACCCAGTACTTC. Protein sequence: CASSPRVEETQYF. Full variable domain (missing parts from reference TRBV18 and TRBJ2-5): NAGVMQNPRHLVRRRGQEARLRCSPMKGHSHVYWYRQLPEEGLKFMVYLQKENIIDESGMPKERFSAEFPKEGPSILRIQQVVRGDSAAYFCASSPRVEETQYFGPGTRLLVL.

The V and J genes are TRBV19 and TRBJ2-2; TRBD1 matches 7 bases. CDR3 length: 15 amino acids. Germline V gives CDR1 LNHDA, CDR2 SQIVND (reference sequence). The trim removed 4 bases at V and 1 base at J, leaving 3 bases unmatched. The chain's CDR3 is CASSKGARNTGELFF. CDR3 in DNA: TGTGCCAGTAGTAAGGGGGCTCGGAACACCGGGGAGCTGTTTTTT.

The genes are TRBV5-8 and TRBJ2-5; D is perhaps TRBD1 or TRBD2 (6 bases each). V was clipped by 2 bases and J by 4 bases, with 15 bases between them. Looked up from germline, CDR1 is SGHTS and CDR2 is YDEGEE. The CDR3 covers 15 residues. CDR3 protein: CASSFKIGGGETQYF. CDR3 coding DNA: TGTGCCAGCAGCTTTAAGATAGGGGGAGGAGAGACCCAGTACTTC.

The rearrangement joins TRBV30 to TRBJ1-2, with D hard to call. Trimming took 0 bases from V and 4 from J, leaving 18 bases between them. Germline V lookup: CDR1 GTSNPN, CDR2 SVGIG (reference sequence). This CDR3 comprises 16 residues. This chain's CDR3 is CAWSVEVAGGLYGYTF. The CDR3, as DNA: TGTGCCTGGAGTGTCGAGGTGGCAGGAGGCCTCTATGGCTACACCTTC.

The chain couples TRBV19 to TRBJ1-6, with TRBD1 identical over 8 bases. V was clipped by 6 bases and J by 6 bases; unmatched bases: 10. The CDR3 runs to 16 residues. From germline, CDR1 is LNHDA and CDR2 SQIVND (reference sequence). The CDR3 DNA reads as TGTGCCAGTAGCAATACAGGGGGACGGATTAATTCACCCCTCCACTTT. Its protein is CASSNTGGRINSPLHF.

The V and J genes are TRBV11-3 and TRBJ2-3, with TRBD1 matching 8 bases. Looked up from germline, CDR1 is SGHNT and CDR2 is YENEEA. V lost 0 bases, J lost 2 bases, and 13 bases stayed unmatched. The CDR3 has 19 amino acids. The CDR3 reads CASSLEDRVVFRDTDTQYF. The CDR3 DNA sequence: TGTGCCAGCAGCTTAGAGGACAGGGTTGTCTTTAGGGACACAGATACGCAGTATTTT. The full variable domain, rest sourced from reference TRBV11-3 and TRBJ2-3, is EAGVVQSPRYKIIEKKQPVAFWCNPISGHNTLYWYLQNLGQGPELLIRYENEEAVDDSQLPKDRFSAERLKGVDSTLKIQPAELGDSAVYLCASSLEDRVVFRDTDTQYFGPGTRLTVL.

V and J are TRBV29-1 and TRBJ1-2; D is undetermined. The V gene's germline CDR1 is SQVTM and CDR2 ANQGSEA. The CDR3 contains 13 residues. V was pared by 3 bases and J by 6 bases, with 14 bases between. The DNA for the CDR3 is TGCAGCGTTGACATTCGAGGGAACGATGGCTACACCTTC. This sequence encodes CSVDIRGNDGYTF.